The 9 T cell receptor beta chains presented below share a single source sample, sequenced in a study of cytomegalovirus exposure and HLA in healthy donors. 60 Vbeta and 13 Jbeta primers were used in PCR. Assay: immunoSEQ multiplex PCR; the TCRdb copy retains only in-frame clones and omits some. This table holds roughly 79,000 clones, about 74% found once. The sample was PBMCs. The source of these receptors is a woman aged 45-65 years in good health and CMV-seropositive.

The genes are TRBV5-6 and TRBJ2-3, with TRBD2 matching 8 bases. The V segment lost 4 bases and the J segment 0 bases; nucleotides outside the gene matches: 7. The CDR3 has 16 residues. Germline V gives CDR1 SGHDT, CDR2 YYEEEE. The CDR3 region has the DNA TGTGCCAGCAGCGTAATAGCGGGGCCTAGCACAGATACGCAGTATTTT. It codes for CASSVIAGPSTDTQYF.

J is TRBJ1-2 and V is TRBV6-5; 10 bases line up with TRBD1. Trimming cost V 7 bases and J 5 bases; bases outside gene matches: 4. This CDR3 spans 13 amino acids. CDR1 and CDR2 (germline): MNHEY, SVGAGI. CDR3 DNA: TGTGCCAGCATGACAGGGGGCAGTTATGGCTACACCTTC. Its translation: CASMTGGSYGYTF.

V and J are TRBV6-5 and TRBJ1-2; TRBD1 agrees at 7 bases. V dropped 2 bases and J dropped 13; count of bases not matched to a gene: 7. The germline CDR1 and CDR2 sequences are MNHEY and SVGAGI. The CDR3 extends over 12 amino acids. The DNA of the CDR3 is TGTGCCAGCAGTTACCCCGACAGGGAGGTCACCTTC. The encoded protein is CASSYPDREVTF.

With respect to this clone: One end of the junction fails to match germline, which may point to a read error. The chain combines TRBV7-9 with TRBJ1-1; D possibly corresponds to TRBD1 (6 bases). Per the germline V gene, CDR1 is SEHNR and CDR2 is FQNEAQ (reference sequence). CDR3 size: 15 residues. The CDR3 loop is CSSSLGAAGVAEAFF. The DNA of the CDR3 is TGTTCCAGCAGCTTAGGAGCAGCAGGGGTTGCTGAAGCTTTCTTT.

This chain connects TRBV9 to TRBJ1-4, with 9 bases identical to TRBD1. The CDR3 is 21 amino acids. V was pared by 3 bases and J by 6 bases, with 24 bases of the junction left unmatched. CDR1 is SGDLS and CDR2 is YYNGEE in the germline V gene. CDR3 sequence reads: CASSAKVQGARGGSDHEKLFF. The CDR3 region has the DNA TGTGCCAGCAGCGCAAAGGTACAGGGGGCGCGGGGCGGATCTGACCATGAAAAACTGTTTTTT.

The chain uses TRBV9 and TRBJ1-1, with 9 bases aligning to TRBD1. CDR1 is SGDLS, CDR2 YYNGEE, per germline. The CDR3 runs to 12 residues. V lost 4 bases and J lost 11; bases outside the gene matches: 6. In DNA form, the CDR3 reads TGTGCCAGCAGCTCCCGGGACAGGGAGGCTTTCTTT. Translated, it gives CASSSRDREAFF.

This clone was seen a handful of times. This chain uses TRBV19 with TRBJ1-1; possibly TRBD1 for D (6 bases). The CDR3 covers 15 residues. CDR1 and CDR2 from the germline V gene are LNHDA and SQIVND (reference sequence). V lost 3 bases, J lost 1 base, and 12 bases lay in between. The CDR3 nucleotides read TGTGCCAGTAGTATGAGTTCACAGGGGAACACTGAAGCTTTCTTT. Translation: CASSMSSQGNTEAFF. Filled out from reference TRBV19 and TRBJ1-1, the complete variable domain reads DGGITQSPKYLFRKEGQNVTLSCEQNLNHDAMYWYRQDPGQGLRLIYYSQIVNDFQKGDIAEGYSVSREKKESFPLTVTSAQKNPTAFYLCASSMSSQGNTEAFFGQGTRLTVV.

The chain uses TRBV13 and TRBJ2-5; tentatively, D is TRBD1 (5 bases). The V end was cut by 1 base, the J end by 4 bases, with 10 bases between. In germline, CDR1 is PRHDT, CDR2 FYEKMQ (reference sequence). The length of the CDR3 is 14 residues. The chain's CDR3 is CASSLEGRRETQYF. The CDR3 coding sequence is TGTGCCAGCAGCTTAGAGGGGCGGCGAGAGACCCAGTACTTC.

The genes are TRBV9 and TRBJ1-2; D may be TRBD1 (5 bases). Trimming removed 0 bases at V and 5 bases at J, with 11 bases between. Germline loops: CDR1 SGDLS, CDR2 YYNGEE. The CDR3 loop spans 14 amino acids. CDR3 in DNA: TGTGCCAGCAGCGTAGAGGACAAAGGGTATGGCTACACCTTC. It translates to CASSVEDKGYGYTF.